This T cell receptor (beta chain) appears in the sequencing data of a study of a mutant IDH1 vaccine in newly diagnosed glioma (dated by TCRdb to about 2021). Notes on the research overall: Eight vaccinations were administered to patients in weeks 1, 3, 5, 7, 11, 15, 19 and 23, corresponding to visits V03 through V10. Peripheral blood samples were drawn at six visits, namely V03 (baseline), V05, V07, V10, V12 and V13. For exploratory analyses, 25 to 30 treated patients had longitudinal TCRB deep sequencing done wherever samples were available. Vaccination was initiated 4-6 weeks after radiotherapy alone, or concurrently with temozolomide cycles in the chemotherapy-containing groups. The approximately 30 treated patients were around 60% male and around 38% female, with a mean age of around 40 years. Before enrollment, most patients had been given radiochemotherapy with temozolomide as standard therapy, while the rest had received either radiotherapy alone or temozolomide alone. Summary of the overall study and its limitations: It was noted by the authors that analyses of patient blood samples could not be reproduced owing to sample limitations. Pseudoprogression seemed to be unrelated to changes in the top peripheral T cell clonotypes found by TCRB sequencing. Availability determined which PBMC samples were chosen for TCRB deep sequencing. Vaccine-induced immune responses across multiple MHC alleles were detected in about 93% of patients.

With respect to this clone: The clone's antigen remains unknown. No quality values exist for individual bases; no much larger clone is one base distant.

Libraries came from the immunoSEQ multiplex PCR assay. Rearranged TCR beta chain sequences were amplified using the hsTCRB Kit according to the manufacturer's protocol. An Illumina MiSeq was used to sequence the TCRB libraries. The study's own analysis went as follows. Demultiplexing, trimming and gene mapping were performed with the kit vendor's proprietary platform. Here the immuneACCESS table is served through TCRdb, limited to in-frame sequences with V and J called. Missing clones are a known gap in these copies; in checked studies unresolved V genes cover under half, and the rest lacks a known reason. D and trimming come from the DNA, and the V and J calls and clone size come from that table. Here the sample has roughly 51,000 clones; 82% occur a single time. The top ten constitute approximately 3% of the sample. The time point label for this specimen denotes: week 5, during vaccination. Every vaccine dose consisted of 300 ug of a 20-mer mutant IDH1 peptide in Montanide, administered subcutaneously together with topical imiquimod. Newly diagnosed WHO grade 3 or 4 IDH1-mutant astrocytomas showing loss of nuclear ATRX were present in the donors. The samples were drawn from NOA16, a multicentre, single-arm, open-label phase I trial in Germany that tested a mutant IDH1 peptide vaccine in humans for the first time. The DNeasy Blood and Tissue Kit was used to extract genomic DNA from EDTA blood for TCRB sequencing.

This clonotype was sampled from a woman aged 18-35 years with glioma. Some clones in this sample may be carry-over from other donors' samples. The specimen was PBMCs, collected from a glioma patient whose treatment included an IDH1 peptide vaccine.

The DNA sequence is given as TGTGCCAGCTCACCACGGGACAGGGCCCCTGAAGCTTTCTTT. This is translated as CASSPRDRAPEAFF. Here the chain combines TRBV18 and TRBJ1-1; the junction holds 9 bases that match TRBD1. From its cysteine to its phenylalanine, the CDR3 spans 14 amino acids. CDR3 DNA only is kept here, 42 bases in frame from base 1. From V the trimming removes 1 base and from J it removes 6 bases, while the gene matches leave 3 bases of the junction unaccounted for. The germline V gene yields KGHSH for CDR1 and LQKENI for CDR2.